What follows is one T cell receptor beta chain and its context. This record comes from a study of blood T cell repertoires in COVID-19. Study details: Some COVID-19 samples were acute and others convalescent; all came from the United States, Italy and Spain.

The germline CDR1 and CDR2 sequences are SGHRS and YFSETQ. V was cut by 0 bases and J by 8 bases, with 12 bases left in between. CDR3 size: 14 residues. In the authors' methods: Reference gene primer amplification yielded estimated nucleated cell counts. The protocol was immunoSEQ multiplex PCR, while the TCRdb copy is restricted to in-frame clones and leaves out a portion. V and J calls and clone size come straight from that table; D and trimming were deduced from the DNA. The table includes a few hundred thousand clones, roughly 85% detected once. The receptor comes from a woman aged 40 to 50 with acute COVID-19. What was sequenced was PBMCs or T cells enriched from blood (not recorded which). V gene TRBV5-1 combines with J gene TRBJ2-4; possible D gene TRBD2, 7 bases. The CDR3 here is CASSLGGGVDIQYF. As DNA, the CDR3 is TGCGCCAGCAGCTTGGGCGGGGGCGTGGACATTCAGTACTTC.